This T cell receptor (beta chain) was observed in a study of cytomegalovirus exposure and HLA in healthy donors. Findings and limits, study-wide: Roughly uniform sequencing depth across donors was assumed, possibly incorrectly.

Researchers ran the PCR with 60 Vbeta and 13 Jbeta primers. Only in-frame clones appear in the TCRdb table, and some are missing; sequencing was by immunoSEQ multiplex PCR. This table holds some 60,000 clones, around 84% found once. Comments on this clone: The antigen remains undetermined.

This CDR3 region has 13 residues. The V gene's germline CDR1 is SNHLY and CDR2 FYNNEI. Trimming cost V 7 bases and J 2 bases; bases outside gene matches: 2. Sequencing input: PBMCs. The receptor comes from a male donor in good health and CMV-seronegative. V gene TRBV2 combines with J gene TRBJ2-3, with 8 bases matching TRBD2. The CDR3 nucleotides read TGTGCCAGCACTAGCGGGTACACAGATACGCAGTATTTT. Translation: CASTSGYTDTQYF.